Below, one TCR beta chain is given with its context. The sample is drawn from a study of T cell changes during pregnancy in multiple sclerosis. The ends were cut back, 0 bases at V and 0 bases at J, with 6 bases in the middle. The germline CDR1 and CDR2 sequences are SGHRS and YFSETQ. The CDR3 consists of 15 residues. TCRdb's table, derived via immunoSEQ multiplex PCR, lists solely in-frame clones and lacks some. Of over 30,000 clones in the sample, 92% were seen once. The V call is TRBV5-1, the J call TRBJ2-2; no clear D. This TCR was sampled from a female donor with multiple sclerosis, enrolled in a pregnancy study. This specimen was CD4+ T cells from peripheral blood mononuclear cells, taken in the third trimester of pregnancy. CDR3 protein: CASSLGSPNTGELFF. The CDR3 coding sequence is TGCGCCAGCAGCTTGGGCAGTCCGAACACCGGGGAGCTGTTTTTT.